This TCR beta chain comes out of a study of tumor-infiltrating lymphocytes in primary liver carcinoma. Turning to the study itself: The patient group consisted of men and women aged 30 to 69 years. Productive TCRbeta read counts per sample ran from roughly 3.5 to 7 million and were similar across tissue types.

The germline V and J ends were trimmed by 4 bases and 3 bases, with 18 bases remaining between them. The CDR3 has 16 amino acids. The germline V gene has CDR1 LGHNT and CDR2 FRNRAP. With around 520 ng total RNA as template and a constant-region primer, TCR beta cDNA was made. Libraries covering TCR beta were generated through three nested multiplex PCR rounds (using a slightly modified ARM-PCR). It was with TRBV1-TRBV30 forward primers and a C-beta reverse primer that the first two PCR rounds were run, at roughly 11 cycles each. A single record per CDR3 protein comes from TCRdb applying MiXCR to the multiplex PCR reads. The data hold approximately 210,000 distinct CDR3 sequences, with about 65% observed a single time. Germline DNA was extracted alongside blood RNA, which was obtained from unsorted whole blood. Patients had chronic HBV infection and were treatment-naive.

The receptor comes from a woman in her sixties or seventies with primary liver carcinoma and hepatitis B virus infection. Material: peripheral blood. The chain joins TRBV12-5 to TRBJ2-5, with D possibly matching TRBD2 (5 bases). The CDR3 DNA reads TGTGCTAGTGGTTCCTCGATCTCCGGGGATAAAGAGACCCAGTACTTC. The encoded protein is CASGSSISGDKETQYF.